This paragraph reports one T cell receptor beta chain. TCRdb used MiXCR to reprocess the 5' RACE reads, holding one entry per CDR3 protein. Of about 180,000 distinct CDR3 sequences listed, 9.8% are singletons. The data originate from a study of CD8 T cells in ankylosing spondylitis. Germline loops: CDR1 SEHNR, CDR2 FQNEAQ (reference sequence). The CDR3 is made up of 16 amino acids. The V gene end was trimmed by 3 bases and the J gene end by 4 bases; junction bases not matched to a gene: 5. This receptor was taken from a female donor with ankylosing spondylitis or in good health (not recorded which). The sequencing input was blood, either unsorted or a sorted T cell fraction (not recorded which). The chain links TRBV7-9 to TRBJ2-1; 11 nucleotides align to TRBD2. The CDR3 region is CASSFPGTSGYNEQFF. In DNA form, the CDR3 reads TGTGCCAGCAGCTTCCCCGGGACTAGCGGTTACAATGAGCAGTTCTTC.